Listed below are T cell receptor beta chains from one sample, sequenced in a study of blood T cell repertoires in COVID-19. The assay was immunoSEQ multiplex PCR, and TCRdb's table has in-frame clones only and misses some. This sample has over 100,000 clones, with 65% to 85% found just once. Sequenced material: peripheral blood. The receptors here all came from a woman between 65 and 79 years old with acute or convalescent COVID-19. Each CDR3 is given with its conserved first and last residue. D genes are given only for firm matches. A row's size may be missing; if present it is once, few, many or a size class.

j_gene,d_gene,v_gene,len,abundance,CDR3nt,CDR3aa
TRBJ2-1,TRBD2,TRBV14,18,few,TGTGCCAGCAGCCAAGAGCTATTTAGCGGGGGGGTTATCGGTGAGCAGTTCTTC,CASSQELFSGGVIGEQFF
TRBJ2-3,TRBD2,TRBV2,16,-,TGTGCCAGCACCCAAACCGGGGGGGTTAGCACAGATACGCAGTATTTT,CASTQTGGVSTDTQYF
TRBJ2-1,-,TRBV7-8,15,-,TGTGCCAGCAGCTTAGGACGGGGGGCCGGGAATGAGCAGTTCTTC,CASSLGRGAGNEQFF
TRBJ1-1,TRBD1,TRBV28,14,few,TGTGCCAGCAGTTATTCAGGGGGGAACACTGAAGCTTTCTTT,CASSYSGGNTEAFF
TRBJ2-1,TRBD1,TRBV5-5,16,-,TGTGCCAGCAGCCTGGACAGGGGGCAATCCTACAATGAGCAGTTCTTC,CASSLDRGQSYNEQFF
TRBJ2-7,-,TRBV7-3,15,-,TGTGCCAGCAGCTTAGAGGCCAGGGGAGTCGACGAGCAGTACTTC,CASSLEARGVDEQYF
TRBJ2-1,-,TRBV2,12,-,TGTGCCAGCAGTCCTATAGACAATGAGCAGTTCTTC,CASSPIDNEQFF
TRBJ2-3,TRBD2,TRBV29-1,14,-,TGCAGCGTGGGCCCGGGACTAGTATCAGATACGCAGTATTTT,CSVGPGLVSDTQYF
TRBJ1-2,-,TRBV19,17,-,TGTGCCAGTAGTATCCAAACAGGGCGCTATTCTAACTATGGCTACACCTTC,CASSIQTGRYSNYGYTF
TRBJ2-7,TRBD1,TRBV5-1,16,-,TGCGCCAGCAGCTCGAAAACGACAGGGGGCTCTTACGAGCAGTACTTC,CASSSKTTGGSYEQYF
TRBJ2-7,-,TRBV12-3/TRBV12-4,13,-,TGTGCCAGCAGCTCCCCGTCTGCCTACGAGCAGTACTTC,CASSSPSAYEQYF
TRBJ1-1,TRBD1,TRBV5-5,18,-,TGTGCCAGCAGCACATATTCCGGGACAGGGCTACCGAACACTGAAGCTTTCTTT,CASSTYSGTGLPNTEAFF
TRBJ2-7,-,TRBV19,14,-,TGTGCCAGTAACTCGAGGGCGCCTAGGTACGAGCAGTACTTC,CASNSRAPRYEQYF
TRBJ1-5,TRBD1,TRBV4-1,16,few,TGCGCCAGCAGCCAAGGACAGGGGGTCGTCAATCAGCCCCAGCATTTT,CASSQGQGVVNQPQHF
TRBJ2-1,TRBD2,TRBV3-1/TRBV3-2,16,-,TGTGCCAGCAGCCAAGATCTAGCGGGAGGGTCTAATGAGCAGTTCTTC,CASSQDLAGGSNEQFF
TRBJ2-5,TRBD2,TRBV5-1,17,-,TGCGCCAGCAGCCCTAGTGGACTAGCGGGAGAGTTAGAGACCCAGTACTTC,CASSPSGLAGELETQYF
TRBJ2-7,TRBD1,TRBV5-4,15,-,TGTGCCAGCAGCCCCGCAGGGGGTAGCTCCTACGAGCAGTACTTC,CASSPAGGSSYEQYF
TRBJ1-2,TRBD1,TRBV9,14,-,TGTGCCAGCAGCGTAGCCCAGGGGGTGGGTGGCTACACCTTC,CASSVAQGVGGYTF
TRBJ2-3,-,TRBV11-3,11,once,TGTGCCAGCAGCGCCCGGGATACGCAGTATTTT,CASSARDTQYF
TRBJ2-3,-,TRBV5-1,15,-,TGCGCCAGCAGCTTGTTCGGGTCTGGCACAGATACGCAGTATTTT,CASSLFGSGTDTQYF
TRBJ1-3,-,TRBV9,13,-,TGTGCCAGCAGCGTCAAGCCTGGAAACACCATATATTTT,CASSVKPGNTIYF
TRBJ2-6,-,TRBV3-1/TRBV3-2,18,-,TGTGCCAGCAGCCAAGGTGGGGGGTTAACCTCTGGGGCCAACGTCCTGACTTTC,CASSQGGGLTSGANVLTF
TRBJ1-1,-,TRBV3-1/TRBV3-2,16,-,TGTGCCAGCAGCCGGGTGTGGCAGGGCGCGAACACTGAAGCTTTCTTT,CASSRVWQGANTEAFF
TRBJ2-5,-,TRBV28,13,-,TGTGCCAGCAGTCAATACTATGGGGAGACCCAGTACTTC,CASSQYYGETQYF
TRBJ2-7,-,TRBV29-1,13,-,TGCAGCGTGACTAGTCAGAGCTCCTACGAGCAGTACTTC,CSVTSQSSYEQYF
TRBJ2-3,-,TRBV9,16,-,TGTGCCAGCAGCGTAGTCGGGGTGACCTTCACAGATACGCAGTATTTT,CASSVVGVTFTDTQYF
TRBJ1-1,-,TRBV5-1,14,-,TGCGCCAGCAGCGCCTCGGGGGGGAACACTGAAGCTTTCTTT,CASSASGGNTEAFF
TRBJ2-1,-,TRBV5-1,13,-,TGCGCCAGCAGCTTGCAGGGATACAATGAGCAGTTCTTC,CASSLQGYNEQFF
TRBJ1-2,-,TRBV7-9,13,-,TGTGCCAGCAGCTTAGGCGGGGAAAATGGCTACACCTTC,CASSLGGENGYTF
TRBJ1-2,-,TRBV4-1,15,-,TGCGCCAGCAGCCAAGATGGGGGGACTAACTATGGCTACACCTTC,CASSQDGGTNYGYTF
TRBJ2-7,-,TRBV19,14,once,TGTGCCAGTAGTCCTCCGGGACTTCCCTACGAGCAGTACTTC,CASSPPGLPYEQYF
TRBJ2-2,TRBD2,TRBV2,16,-,TGTGCCAGCAGCCTCTTGGTAGCGGGAGGAGGCGGGGAGCTGTTTTTT,CASSLLVAGGGGELFF
TRBJ1-1,-,TRBV6-6,12,few,TGTGCCACAACGCGGGGCGCGACTGAAGCTTTCTTT,CATTRGATEAFF
TRBJ2-2,TRBD2,TRBV5-1,16,-,TGCGCCAGCAGCTCTAGCGGGGGGGCCCAAACCGGGGAGCTGTTTTTT,CASSSSGGAQTGELFF
TRBJ2-3,TRBD1,TRBV6-5,14,-,TGTGCCAGCGGTAGGACAGGGCCCACAGATACGCAGTATTTT,CASGRTGPTDTQYF
TRBJ1-2,-,TRBV6-6,13,once,TGTGCCAGCCTACAGGGTATTCACTATGGCTACACCTTC,CASLQGIHYGYTF
TRBJ1-5,-,TRBV12-2,15,few,TGTGCAAGTCGCTTATTAGGGAGAAGCAATCAGCCCCAGCATTTT,CASRLLGRSNQPQHF
TRBJ1-2,-,TRBV5-1,14,-,TGCGCCAGCAGCTTGGGGGCAGGGGTTAATGGCTACACCTTC,CASSLGAGVNGYTF
TRBJ2-2,-,TRBV5-4,17,once,TGTGCCAGCAGCTCAGGGCCCAGGGGAGGGAGCACCGGGGAGCTGTTTTTT,CASSSGPRGGSTGELFF
TRBJ1-4,-,TRBV24-1,13,once,TGTGCCACTAGCCGGGGAGCTAATGAAAAACTGTTTTTT,CATSRGANEKLFF
TRBJ1-1,TRBD1,TRBV7-3,13,-,TGTGCCAGCCTCAGGGGGCTAGGGACTGAAGCTTTCTTT,CASLRGLGTEAFF
TRBJ2-7,TRBD1,TRBV7-3,13,-,TGTGCCAGCAGCCCCGACAGGGGGTTGGTGCAGTACTTC,CASSPDRGLVQYF
TRBJ2-1,-,TRBV4-2,15,-,TGTGCCAGCAGCCAAGAGGGCAGTTCCTACAATGAGCAGTTCTTC,CASSQEGSSYNEQFF
TRBJ1-5,-,TRBV6-5,13,-,TGTGCCAGCAGTACAGAAGTAAATCAGCCCCAGCATTTT,CASSTEVNQPQHF
TRBJ2-5,-,TRBV7-6,16,-,TGTGCCAGCAGCTTAGCGAGGGGTCTAGCGAGGGAGACCCAGTACTTC,CASSLARGLARETQYF
TRBJ2-1,-,TRBV14,15,-,TGTGCCAGCAGCCTGACTAGGAACGCCTACAATGAGCAGTTCTTC,CASSLTRNAYNEQFF
TRBJ2-5,-,TRBV2,15,-,TGTGCCAGCAGTGAACGGGGCAGGGGACAAGAGACCCAGTACTTC,CASSERGRGQETQYF
TRBJ1-1,-,TRBV6-5,12,-,TGTGCCAGCACCTTAGTCGGCACTGAAGCTTTCTTT,CASTLVGTEAFF
TRBJ1-1,TRBD1,TRBV18,13,-,TGTGCCAGCTCACTGGACAGGGATACTGAAGCTTTCTTT,CASSLDRDTEAFF
TRBJ2-7,TRBD1,TRBV6-1,16,-,TGTGCCAGCAGTGGAGTCCTGACAGGGGGTTCGAGAGAGCAGTACTTC,CASSGVLTGGSREQYF
TRBJ2-1,-,TRBV7-8,15,-,TGTGCCAGCAGCTTCTCTAGATCCCCTTCGTCCGAGCAGTTCTTC,CASSFSRSPSSEQFF
TRBJ1-5,TRBD1,TRBV12-3/TRBV12-4,13,few,TGTGCCAGCAGTATCGACAGGGGAAGCCCCCAGCATTTT,CASSIDRGSPQHF
TRBJ1-1,TRBD1,TRBV30,17,-,TGTGCCTGGAGCGGAATTCGTCCGGGACAGGGGGCGACTGAAGCTTTCTTT,CAWSGIRPGQGATEAFF
TRBJ2-3,-,TRBV12-5,17,-,TGTGCTAGTGGTTTGGTGAGGACAGCCGGGAGCACAGATACGCAGTATTTT,CASGLVRTAGSTDTQYF
TRBJ1-4,TRBD1,TRBV6-5,15,-,TGTGCCAGCAGTTGGACCGGGACAGGGGACGAAAAACTGTTTTTT,CASSWTGTGDEKLFF
TRBJ1-1,-,TRBV3-1/TRBV3-2,21,-,TGTGCCAGCAGCCAAGAACTCCTTCAGGGTGGGTCTAAAGGTGTGGACACTGAAGCTTTCTTT,CASSQELLQGGSKGVDTEAFF